This T cell receptor beta chain stems from a study of blood T cell repertoires in COVID-19. Overall study: The United States, Italy and Spain supplied acute and convalescent COVID-19 samples. From T cells, B-cell-depleted T cells, or PBMCs came the material, which was cDNA or gDNA.

Authors' methods: Nucleated cell number was recorded as an estimate derived from reference gene primer amplification. The data were produced by immunoSEQ multiplex PCR, yet TCRdb's version contains in-frame clones alone and is incomplete. The V and J calls and clone size come from that table; D and trimming were worked out from the DNA. Of tens of thousands of clones in the sample, 60% to 75% were seen once. Germline assignment: CDR1 SGHDT and CDR2 YYEEEE. The V segment lost 1 base and the J segment 8 bases; nucleotides outside the gene matches: 5. The CDR3 has 14 residues. The chain carries TRBV5-6 and TRBJ1-4; 7 positions match TRBD1. The sequence was collected from a man aged 45-60 years with active or convalescent COVID-19. Specimen: peripheral blood. The CDR3 protein is CASSLTGVEEKLFF. CDR3 nucleotides: TGTGCCAGCAGCTTGACAGGGGTAGAGGAAAAACTGTTTTTT.